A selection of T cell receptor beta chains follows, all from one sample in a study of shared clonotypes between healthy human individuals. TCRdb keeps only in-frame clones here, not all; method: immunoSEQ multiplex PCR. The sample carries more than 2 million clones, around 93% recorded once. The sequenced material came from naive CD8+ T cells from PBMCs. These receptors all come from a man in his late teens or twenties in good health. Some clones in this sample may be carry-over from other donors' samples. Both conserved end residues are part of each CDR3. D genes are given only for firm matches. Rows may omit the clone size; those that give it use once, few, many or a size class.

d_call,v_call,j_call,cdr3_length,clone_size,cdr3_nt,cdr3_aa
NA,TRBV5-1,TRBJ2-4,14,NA,TGCGCCAGCAGTCCGCGGGGTCCCGAAAACATTCAGTACTTC,CASSPRGPENIQYF
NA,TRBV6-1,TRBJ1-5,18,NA,TGTGCCAGCAGTGAAGCGCAGGAATCTGGGTTTTGGGTTCAGCCCCAGCATTTT,CASSEAQESGFWVQPQHF
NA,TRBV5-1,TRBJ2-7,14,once,TGCGCCAGCAGCTTGGCCAGGGAGTATGACGAGCAGTACTTC,CASSLAREYDEQYF
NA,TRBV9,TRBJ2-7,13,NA,TGTGCCAGCAGCGTATTCGGGGCGGGAGAGCAGTACTTC,CASSVFGAGEQYF
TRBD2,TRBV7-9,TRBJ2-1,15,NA,TGTGCCAGCAGCTTACGCGTAGCGGGATTGGATGAGCAGTTCTTC,CASSLRVAGLDEQFF
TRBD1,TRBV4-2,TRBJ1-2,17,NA,TGTGCCAGCAGCCAAGATGGGTTAGACAGGGGTTTCTATGGCTACACCTTC,CASSQDGLDRGFYGYTF
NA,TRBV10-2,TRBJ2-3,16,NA,TGCGCCAGCAGTTCACAAAACGGGTTGTACACAGATACGCAGTATTTT,CASSSQNGLYTDTQYF
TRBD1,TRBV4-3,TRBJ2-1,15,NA,TGCGCCAGCAGTTGGGACAGGGGATCCTACAATGAGCAGTTCTTC,CASSWDRGSYNEQFF
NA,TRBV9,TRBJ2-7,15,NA,TGTGCCAGCAGCACCCGTGGGGCGGGGACCTACGAGCAGTACTTC,CASSTRGAGTYEQYF
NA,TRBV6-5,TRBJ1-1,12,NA,TGTGCCAGCACCAATACCGGCACTGAAGCTTTCTTT,CASTNTGTEAFF
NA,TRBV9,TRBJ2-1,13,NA,TGTGCCAGCAGCCCCAGCTGGGAGAATGAGCAGTTCTTC,CASSPSWENEQFF
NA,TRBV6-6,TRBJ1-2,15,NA,TGTGCCAGCAGTTCCCGGACTGAGCCTAACTATGGCTACACCTTC,CASSSRTEPNYGYTF
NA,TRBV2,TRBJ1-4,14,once,TGTGCCAGCAGTGAGTGGGGGGTCTCTGAAAAACTGTTTTTT,CASSEWGVSEKLFF
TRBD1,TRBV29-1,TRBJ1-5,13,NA,TGCAGCGTGGGACAGGGTATAGGTCAGCCCCAGCATTTT,CSVGQGIGQPQHF
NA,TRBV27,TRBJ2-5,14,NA,TGTGCCAGCAGTTTATACGCTATCTCAGAGACCCAGTACTTC,CASSLYAISETQYF
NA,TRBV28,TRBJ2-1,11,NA,TGTGCCAGCAGTAGGGGAGATGAGCAGTTCTTC,CASSRGDEQFF
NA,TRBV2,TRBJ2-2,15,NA,TGTGCCAGCAGTGCTCTGCGGGAAGGTACCGGGGAGCTGTTTTTT,CASSALREGTGELFF
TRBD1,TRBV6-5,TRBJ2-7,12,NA,TGTGCCAGCAGCTTGGACAGGGACGAGCAGTACTTC,CASSLDRDEQYF
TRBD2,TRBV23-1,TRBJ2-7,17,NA,TGCGCCAGCAGTCACCGGACTAGCGGGAGGGCGGCCTACGAGCAGTACTTC,CASSHRTSGRAAYEQYF
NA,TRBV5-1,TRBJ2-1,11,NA,TGCGCCAGTGGGTCCGGTTATGAGCAGTTCTTC,CASGSGYEQFF
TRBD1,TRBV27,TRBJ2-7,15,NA,TGTGCCAGCAGCTTGGGACAGAAGGGAACCTACGAGCAGTACTTC,CASSLGQKGTYEQYF
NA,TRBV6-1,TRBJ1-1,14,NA,TGTGCCAGCAGTGAAGACCAGGGTGTCACTGAAGCTTTCTTT,CASSEDQGVTEAFF
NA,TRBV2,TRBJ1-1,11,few,TGTGCCATACAGGGACGGACTGAAGCTTTCTTT,CAIQGRTEAFF
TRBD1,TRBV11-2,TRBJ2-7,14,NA,TGTGCCAGCAGCTCCGGGACAGAGACCTACGAGCAGTACTTC,CASSSGTETYEQYF
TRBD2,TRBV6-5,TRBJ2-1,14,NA,TGTGCCAGCAAGCTAGCGGGCTCCTACAATGAGCAGTTCTTC,CASKLAGSYNEQFF
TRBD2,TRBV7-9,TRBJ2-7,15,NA,TGTGCCAGCAGCGCCGGGACTAGCGGGATCTACGAGCAGTACTTC,CASSAGTSGIYEQYF
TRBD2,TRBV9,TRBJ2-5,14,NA,TGTGCCAGCAGCGATCGGGGGGGCCAAGAGACCCAGTACTTC,CASSDRGGQETQYF
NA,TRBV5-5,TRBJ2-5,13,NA,TGTGCCAGCACCGAGGGGGGGCTGGAGACCCAGTACTTC,CASTEGGLETQYF
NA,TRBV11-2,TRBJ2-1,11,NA,TGTGCCAGCACCCGCCCGGGCGAGCAGTTCTTC,CASTRPGEQFF
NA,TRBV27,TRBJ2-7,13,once,TGTGCCAGCAGTTTGAAACAGACGTACGAGCAGTACTTC,CASSLKQTYEQYF
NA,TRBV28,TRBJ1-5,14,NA,TGTGCCAGCAGCCGCAGGGTTAGCAATCAGCCCCAGCATTTT,CASSRRVSNQPQHF
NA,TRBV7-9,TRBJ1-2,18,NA,TGTGCCAGCAGCCCACACCCACTAACCCGGGGGGGTAGCTATGGCTACACCTTC,CASSPHPLTRGGSYGYTF
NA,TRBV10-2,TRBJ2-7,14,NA,TGCGCCAGCAGTGACAGCCAAGGCTCCTACGAGCAGTACTTC,CASSDSQGSYEQYF
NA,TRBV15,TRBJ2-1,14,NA,TGTGCCACCAGCAGAGTAGCACCTTCGAATGAGCAGTTCTTC,CATSRVAPSNEQFF
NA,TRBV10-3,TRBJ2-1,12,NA,TGTGCCATCAGGGATAGTGGGGCTGAGCAGTTCTTC,CAIRDSGAEQFF
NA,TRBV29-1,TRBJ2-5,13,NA,TGCAGCGTTGCGGAGGGGGTCCGCGTGGCCCAGTACTTC,CSVAEGVRVAQYF
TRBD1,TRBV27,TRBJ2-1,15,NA,TGTGCCAGCAGTTCTCCGGGACAGCCCTACAATGAGCAGTTCTTC,CASSSPGQPYNEQFF
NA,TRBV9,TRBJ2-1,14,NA,TGTGCCAGCAGCCCACCCTGGCCAAACAATGAGCAGTTCTTC,CASSPPWPNNEQFF
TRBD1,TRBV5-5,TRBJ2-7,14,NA,TGTGCCAGCTTCCCTTGGGACAGAGTCTTGGAGCAGTACTTC,CASFPWDRVLEQYF
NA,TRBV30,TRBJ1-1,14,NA,TGTGCCTGGAGTAACGGGGTGGGGAACACTGAAGCTTTCTTT,CAWSNGVGNTEAFF
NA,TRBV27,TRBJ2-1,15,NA,TGTGCCAGCAGTACTCGCGGGATTCTACACAATGAGCAGTTCTTC,CASSTRGILHNEQFF
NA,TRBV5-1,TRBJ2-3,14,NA,TGCGCCAGCAGCTTGTGGACCAGCACAGATACGCAGTATTTT,CASSLWTSTDTQYF
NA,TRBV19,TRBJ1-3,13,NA,TGTGCCAGTAGTATGTCCTCTGGAAACACCATATATTTT,CASSMSSGNTIYF
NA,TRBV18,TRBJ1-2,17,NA,TGTGCCAGCTCACTCGTAGGGGGGACAAACTCAAACTATGGCTACACCTTC,CASSLVGGTNSNYGYTF
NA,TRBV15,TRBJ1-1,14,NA,TGTGCCACCAGCAGCAGAACAGGGAACACTGAAGCTTTCTTT,CATSSRTGNTEAFF
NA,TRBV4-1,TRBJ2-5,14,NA,TGCGCCAGCAGCCCCCTACTAGGCCAAGAGACCCAGTACTTC,CASSPLLGQETQYF
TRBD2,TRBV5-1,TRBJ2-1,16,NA,TGCGCCAGCAGCGCGGGAGCGGGAGGGCCGGGGGGTGAGCAGTTCTTC,CASSAGAGGPGGEQFF
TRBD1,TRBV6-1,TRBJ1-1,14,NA,TGTGCCAGCACCGTGGGACAGCTAAACACTGAAGCTTTCTTT,CASTVGQLNTEAFF
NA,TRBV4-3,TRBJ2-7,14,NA,TGCGCCAGCAGCCCATCCACAGGCTCGCACGAGCAGTACTTC,CASSPSTGSHEQYF
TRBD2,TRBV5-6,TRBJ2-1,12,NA,TGTGCCAGCAGCATGGGAGGGAATGAGCAGTTCTTC,CASSMGGNEQFF
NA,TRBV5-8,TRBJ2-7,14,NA,TGTGCCAGCAGTCCTTCGGTTAGGGGCTACGAGCAGTACTTC,CASSPSVRGYEQYF
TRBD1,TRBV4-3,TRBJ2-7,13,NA,TGCGCCAGCGGAACAGGGGGCAGGTACGAGCAGTACTTC,CASGTGGRYEQYF
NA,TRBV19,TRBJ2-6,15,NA,TGTGCCAGTAGTATGTTGATAGATGGGGCCAACGTCCTGACTTTC,CASSMLIDGANVLTF